A selection of T cell receptor beta chains follows, all from one sample in a study of CD8+ T cells in alopecia areata. Only in-frame clones appear in the TCRdb table, and some are missing; sequencing was by immunoSEQ multiplex PCR. The sample records about 100,000 clones, roughly 45% being singletons. This material consisted of CD8+ T cells sorted from blood, taken at week 24, from a patient treated with tofacitinib. These TCRs come from a human donor with alopecia areata. Each CDR3 is given with its conserved first and last residue. D genes are given only for firm matches. Expanded clones are given a class, and other clones once, few, many or no size at all.

j_gene	d_gene	v_gene	abundance	CDR3aa	CDR3nt
TRBJ2-7	TRBD2	TRBV11-2	few	CASSLRSPLLAGVPYEQYF	TGTGCCAGCAGCTTACGATCTCCCCTACTAGCGGGAGTCCCCTACGAGCAGTACTTC
TRBJ1-2	TRBD1	TRBV29-1	.	CSVEEGTGPYGYTF	TGCAGCGTTGAAGAAGGGACAGGACCATATGGCTACACCTTC
TRBJ2-7	.	TRBV5-4	.	CASSHGPNYEQYF	TGTGCCAGCAGCCACGGACCCAATTACGAGCAGTACTTC
TRBJ2-3	TRBD2	TRBV9	.	CASSAAMAGVSTDTQYF	TGTGCCAGCAGCGCTGCGATGGCGGGAGTTAGCACAGATACGCAGTATTTT
TRBJ2-7	.	TRBV28	.	CASSLSAYEQYF	TGTGCCAGCAGTTTATCAGCCTACGAGCAGTACTTC
TRBJ2-7	.	TRBV25-1	.	CASSEGATYEQYF	TGTGCCAGCAGTGAAGGGGCAACCTACGAGCAGTACTTC
TRBJ2-3	.	TRBV5-4	.	CASSPGGTDTQYF	TGTGCCAGCAGCCCCGGGGGCACAGATACGCAGTATTTT
TRBJ2-2	TRBD2	TRBV12-5	few	CASGPGGGTGELFF	TGTGCTAGTGGCCCGGGGGGAGGAACCGGGGAGCTGTTTTTT
TRBJ1-4	TRBD1	TRBV29-1	few	CSASGQNEKLFF	TGCAGCGCATCGGGACAGAATGAAAAACTGTTTTTT
TRBJ2-7	.	TRBV5-1	.	CASSLNSHEQYF	TGCGCCAGCAGCTTGAATTCCCACGAGCAGTACTTC
TRBJ2-1	.	TRBV28	.	CASSLGISSYNEQFF	TGTGCCTCCTCCTTAGGAATAAGCTCCTACAATGAGCAGTTCTTC
TRBJ2-7	.	TRBV7-9	.	CASSLAAFPEQYF	TGTGCCAGCAGCTTAGCGGCCTTCCCCGAGCAGTACTTC
TRBJ2-2	.	TRBV29-1	few	CSAVGGQTGELFF	TGCAGCGCCGTCGGGGGGCAGACCGGGGAGCTGTTTTTT
TRBJ1-1	.	TRBV29-1	.	CSVWISKNTEAFF	TGCAGCGTTTGGATAAGTAAAAACACTGAAGCTTTCTTT
TRBJ2-7	.	TRBV4-1	few	CASSHPGTRDEQYF	TGCGCCAGCAGCCACCCCGGGACCCGGGACGAGCAGTACTTC
TRBJ2-5	.	TRBV9	few	CASSPWTAQETQYF	TGTGCCAGCAGCCCCTGGACAGCCCAAGAGACCCAGTACTTC
TRBJ2-1	TRBD1	TRBV10-3	.	CAISERGQGPYNEQFF	TGTGCCATCAGTGAAAGGGGACAGGGACCCTACAATGAGCAGTTCTTC
TRBJ2-7	.	TRBV30	.	CAWKKGLGYEQYF	TGTGCCTGGAAGAAGGGCCTCGGCTACGAGCAGTACTTC
TRBJ1-1	.	TRBV21-1	many	CASSKILGRGGCAGTEAFF	TGTGCCAGCAGCAAAATATTAGGACGGGGAGGGTGCGCGGGAACTGAAGCTTTCTTT
TRBJ2-7	TRBD2	TRBV14	.	CASSQVGGRGEQYF	TGTGCCAGCAGCCAAGTCGGCGGGAGAGGCGAGCAGTACTTC
TRBJ2-1	.	TRBV30	few	CAWSTLHNEQFF	TGTGCCTGGAGTACCCTTCACAATGAGCAGTTCTTC